This TCR beta chain was sequenced for a study of T cell responses to AZD1222 COVID-19 vaccine. Repertoires were generated with immunoSEQ multiplex PCR, while TCRdb's copy carries only in-frame clones and drops some. Counted here are 130,000 to 150,000 clones, roughly 90% occurring once; the ten biggest clones make up over 1.1%. Turning to this clone: Its antigen is undetermined.

CDR1 and CDR2 from the germline V gene are SGHTA and FQGNSA. Trimming pared 1 base from V and 5 bases from J, leaving 11 bases between. The CDR3 consists of 14 residues. Study results and caveats: Researchers report vaccine-associated CD4 TCRs spanning spike, with dominance at 160-218 and 743-854.

The source of this sequence is an adult in good health. Sequenced material: peripheral blood, taken on day 0 of AZD1222 vaccination. The chain uses TRBV7-2 and TRBJ1-1, with D unresolved. Here the CDR3 DNA reads TGTGCCAGCAGCTTAGGGGTTTCGGGTACTGAAGCTTTCTTT. Translating it yields CASSLGVSGTEAFF.